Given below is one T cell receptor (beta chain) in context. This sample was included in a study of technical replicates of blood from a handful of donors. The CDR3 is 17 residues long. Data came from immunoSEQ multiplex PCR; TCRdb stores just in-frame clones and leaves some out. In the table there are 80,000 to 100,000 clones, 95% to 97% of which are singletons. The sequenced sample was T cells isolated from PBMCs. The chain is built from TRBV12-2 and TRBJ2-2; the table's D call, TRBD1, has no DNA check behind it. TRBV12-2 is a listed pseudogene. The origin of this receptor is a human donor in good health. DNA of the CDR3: TGTGCAAGTCGCTTATCATCTAAGGGGGCGCTGGTCGGGGAGCTGTTTTTT. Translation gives CASRLSSKGALVGELFF.